The next 20 T cell receptor beta chains were all read from a single sample in a study of cytomegalovirus exposure and HLA in healthy donors. The PCR made use of 60 Vbeta and 13 Jbeta primers. Assay: immunoSEQ multiplex PCR; the TCRdb copy retains only in-frame clones and omits some. The sample includes some 130,000 clones, about 80% of them seen just once. Sequences were obtained from PBMCs. These receptors were obtained from a man aged 40-49 years in good health and CMV-seropositive.

V and J are TRBV6-5 and TRBJ1-1; D call uncertain. This CDR3 has 13 amino acids. Germline V CDR1 and CDR2: MNHEY, SVGAGI. V shed 5 bases and J shed 11 bases, with 18 bases lying between them. CDR3 loop: CASSGELGRTAFF. As DNA, the CDR3 is TGTGCCAGCAGTGGGGAGCTCGGGCGGACGGCTTTCTTT.

The V call is TRBV28, the J call TRBJ1-2; 7 bases agree with TRBD1. The trim removed 2 bases at V and 5 bases at J, leaving 5 bases unmatched. Per germline, CDR1 MDHEN and CDR2 SYDVKM. The CDR3 consists of 14 residues. CDR3 sequence reads: CASSLRSGGYGYTF. CDR3 coding DNA: TGTGCCAGCAGTTTACGATCAGGGGGATATGGCTACACCTTC.

The chain links TRBV5-4 to TRBJ2-3; D possibly corresponds to TRBD1 (5 bases). This CDR3 contains 16 residues. From germline, CDR1 is SGHNT and CDR2 YYREEE (reference sequence). V was pared by 5 bases and J by 2 bases, with 18 bases between. The CDR3 DNA follows: TGTGCCAGCAGGAAGGATACAGGACCCTTCACAGATACGCAGTATTTT. This encodes CASRKDTGPFTDTQYF.

The rearrangement uses TRBV2 and TRBJ1-6; the D gene is possibly TRBD1 (6 bases). In germline, CDR1 is SNHLY, CDR2 FYNNEI. The germline V and J ends were trimmed by 5 bases and 16 bases, with 18 bases remaining between them. The CDR3 length is 13 residues. DNA of the CDR3: TGTGCCAGCAGTACAGGACGGCCACAGGGTCTCCACTTT. Amino acids: CASSTGRPQGLHF.

This sequence joins TRBV4-1 and TRBJ2-3; the match to TRBD2 covers 11 bases. This CDR3 spans 16 amino acids. The germline CDR1 and CDR2 sequences are MGHRA and YSYEKL. J was trimmed by 6 bases and V by 5 bases; bases with no gene match: 10. The CDR3 nucleotides read TGCGCCAGCAGCGTACAGACTAGCGGGAATGGGGATACGCAGTATTTT. Its translation: CASSVQTSGNGDTQYF.

This clone was counted between two and nine times. The chain links TRBV5-1 to TRBJ1-5; 7 bases map to TRBD1. The CDR3 has 15 amino acids. The germline V gene encodes CDR1 SGHRS and CDR2 YFSETQ. After removal of 4 bases from V and 4 bases from J, the junction contained 8 bases not matched to a gene. This CDR3 reads CASSLTGILNQPQHF. The CDR3 nucleotides read TGCGCCAGCAGCCTGACAGGGATCTTAAATCAGCCCCAGCATTTT.

In DNA, the CDR3 is TGTGCCAGCAGCACCCGGACATCCTCTCCTACAGAGCAGTACTTC. Protein sequence: CASSTRTSSPTEQYF. V gene TRBV28 combines with J gene TRBJ2-7; weak D call: TRBD1 (5 bases). This CDR3 is built from 15 residues. Germline loops: CDR1 MDHEN, CDR2 SYDVKM. V lost 6 bases, J lost 7 bases, and 22 bases lay in between.

CDR3 sequence: CASSPLQNYEQYF. The CDR3, as DNA: TGTGCCAGCAGCCCCCTTCAGAACTACGAGCAGTACTTC. J is TRBJ2-7 and V is TRBV2; D is ambiguous. The CDR3 consists of 13 residues. Germline CDR1 reads SNHLY; CDR2 reads FYNNEI. The germline V and J ends were trimmed by 6 bases and 3 bases, with 12 bases remaining between them.

The J gene is TRBJ2-7, the V gene TRBV5-1; possible D gene TRBD1, 5 bases. The germline CDR1 and CDR2 sequences are SGHRS and YFSETQ. With 0 bases removed from V and 6 bases from J, the gap between germline ends came to 13 bases. This CDR3 comprises 14 residues. CDR3 amino acids: CASSLVVGALEQYF. The CDR3 region has the DNA TGCGCCAGCAGCTTGGTAGTTGGGGCCCTCGAGCAGTACTTC.

The chain employs TRBV9 and TRBJ1-1, with 9 nucleotides matching TRBD1. This CDR3 is 17 amino acids long. The V segment lost 1 base and the J segment 4 bases; nucleotides outside the gene matches: 11. CDR1 is SGDLS and CDR2 is YYNGEE in the germline V gene. The DNA of the CDR3 is TGTGCCAGCAGCGTATCCGGGACAGGGTACGTAGGCACTGAAGCTTTCTTT. Its protein is CASSVSGTGYVGTEAFF.

This clone was recorded a few times. The genes are TRBV5-1 and TRBJ2-1; 11 bases line up with TRBD2. Per germline, CDR1 SGHRS and CDR2 YFSETQ. The CDR3 contains 15 residues. V was clipped by 4 bases and J by 3 bases; unmatched bases: 3. Here the CDR3 reads CASSPGLADYNEQFF. CDR3 sequence (DNA): TGCGCCAGCAGCCCGGGACTAGCGGACTACAATGAGCAGTTCTTC.

This chain links TRBV5-1 with TRBJ1-2, with 7 bases that match TRBD1. Germline CDR1 SGHRS, CDR2 YFSETQ. With 2 bases clipped from V and 4 bases from J, the junction kept 5 bases outside the gene matches. The CDR3 sequence is 14 residues long. CDR3 loop: CASSFVGGAYGYTF. DNA for the CDR3: TGCGCCAGCAGCTTCGTAGGGGGCGCCTATGGCTACACCTTC.

This clone was seen a few times. The J gene is TRBJ2-7, the V gene TRBV5-4; the D gene is possibly TRBD1 (6 bases). This CDR3 is built from 14 residues. V was pared by 0 bases and J by 4 bases, with 11 bases between. The germline V gene has CDR1 SGHNT and CDR2 YYREEE (reference sequence). The CDR3 region is CASSLAGTSYEQYF. DNA of the CDR3: TGTGCCAGCAGCTTGGCCGGGACATCTTACGAGCAGTACTTC.

The chain is built from TRBV5-1 and TRBJ2-1, with 12 positions matching TRBD2. J was trimmed by 5 bases and V by 5 bases; bases with no gene match: 11. CDR3 length: 17 amino acids. Germline V CDR1 and CDR2: SGHRS, YFSETQ. The CDR3 coding sequence is TGCGCCAGCAGACACCCTTCACTAGCGGGAGGACACAATGAGCAGTTCTTC. Its translation is CASRHPSLAGGHNEQFF.

For this clone: A read error is the likely source, as a far larger clone sits one nucleotide away. V and J are TRBV9 and TRBJ2-5; 7 nucleotides line up with TRBD2. Germline V CDR1 and CDR2: SGDLS, YYNGEE. The length of the CDR3 is 17 residues. Unmatched junction bases numbered 17, after V lost 4 bases and J lost 5 bases. CDR3 in DNA: TGTGCCAGCAGCCCCAGGAGGGGAGGGCCCCGTGGGGAGACCCAGTACTTC. It encodes CASSPRRGGPRGETQYF.

The rearrangement links TRBV28 to TRBJ1-5; a possible D gene is TRBD1 (6 bases). Trimming removed 5 bases at V and 3 bases at J, with 11 bases between. Germline V gene lookup returns CDR1 MDHEN and CDR2 SYDVKM. This CDR3 spans 14 amino acids. The CDR3 bases are TGTGCCAGCAGTATTAGGACAGTCAATCAGCCCCAGCATTTT. Translation gives CASSIRTVNQPQHF.

This chain links TRBV19 with TRBJ2-1; tentative D call: TRBD2 (6 bases). In germline, CDR1 is LNHDA, CDR2 SQIVND (reference sequence). CDR3 length equals 16 residues. The V end lost 4 bases, the J end lost 1 base, and 14 bases lay between the germline ends. The DNA of the CDR3 is TGTGCCAGTAGTACCCTGCGGGATCTTTCCTACAATGAGCAGTTCTTC. This codes for CASSTLRDLSYNEQFF.

This clone was recorded once. V usage is TRBV6-1 and J usage is TRBJ2-7, with a tentative D call TRBD1 (5 bases). Germline V CDR1 and CDR2: MNHNS, SASEGT. The germline V and J ends were trimmed by 8 bases and 3 bases, with 14 bases remaining between them. This CDR3 has 13 residues. CDR3 DNA: TGTGCCAGCCGACAGCTCAAAGGCTACGAGCAGTACTTC. Protein sequence: CASRQLKGYEQYF.

The gene calls are TRBV5-6 and TRBJ1-5; D is unresolved. The length of the CDR3 is 13 residues. Germline V CDR1 and CDR2: SGHDT, YYEEEE. The germline V and J ends were trimmed by 2 bases and 5 bases, with 8 bases remaining between them. DNA for the CDR3: TGTGCCAGCAGCTTACGTCGGGATCAGCCCCAGCATTTT. Translated: CASSLRRDQPQHF.

This rearrangement joins TRBV6-5 to TRBJ1-1; D might be TRBD1 (6 bases). Trimming left V 0 bases short and J 5 bases short, with 13 bases between. The CDR3 covers 15 residues. CDR1 is MNHEY and CDR2 is SVGAGI in the germline V gene. In nucleotides, the CDR3 is TGTGCCAGCAGTTACTCAGCAGGGGTGGGGACTGAAGCTTTCTTT. It translates to CASSYSAGVGTEAFF.